This record concerns one TCR beta chain sequence. Antigen: not known. One heparinised blood draw averaging about 110 mL was given by each donor. This specimen belongs to a study of beta chain features in type 1 diabetes. Study findings and constraints: High TCR expression in some cells could lead to their over-representation in cDNA sequencing.

What was sequenced were expressed TCRB transcripts, since all of the isolated RNA had been reverse transcribed. Data came from immunoSEQ multiplex PCR; TCRdb stores just in-frame clones and leaves some out. The sample consists of approximately 140,000 clones, about 7.1% of them appearing once. Trimming cost V 3 bases and J 5 bases; bases outside gene matches: 8. Germline V gene lookup returns CDR1 SGHTA and CDR2 FQGNSA. This CDR3 is built from 15 residues. The source material was central memory CD4+ T cells from blood. This clonotype was obtained from a woman aged 25 to 45 in good health. The chain recombines TRBV7-2 with TRBJ1-2, with 8 bases matching TRBD1. CDR3 amino acids: CASSLQGTGTYGYTF. For the CDR3, the DNA is TGTGCCAGCAGCTTGCAGGGGACAGGCACTTATGGCTACACCTTC.